This T cell receptor beta chain was identified during a study of shared clonotypes between healthy human individuals. This clone was picked up many times. Its antigen is currently unknown. Different DNA sequences within this sample yield the same CDR3. Whole-study findings and limits: In the sorted subsets, rarefaction showed sequencing was incomplete despite large depth. Four donors held about 5% of naive CD4 clonotypes in common.

Assay: immunoSEQ multiplex PCR; the TCRdb copy retains only in-frame clones and omits some. Of 950,000 to 1,100,000 clones listed, around 76% are singletons. This sequence originates from a man aged 18 to 30 in good health. The sequenced sample consisted of memory CD4+ T cells sorted from blood. Subset described: CD45RA-negative fraction.

DNA of the CDR3: TGTGCCAGCTCACCAGACAGGGGGGGCAATCAGCCCCAGCATTTT. Residues: CASSPDRGGNQPQHF. The rearrangement links TRBV18 to TRBJ1-5; TRBD1 agrees at 9 bases. The CDR3 has 15 amino acids. Unmatched junction bases numbered 1, after V lost 2 bases and J lost 2 bases. Looked up from germline, CDR1 is KGHSH and CDR2 is LQKENI.